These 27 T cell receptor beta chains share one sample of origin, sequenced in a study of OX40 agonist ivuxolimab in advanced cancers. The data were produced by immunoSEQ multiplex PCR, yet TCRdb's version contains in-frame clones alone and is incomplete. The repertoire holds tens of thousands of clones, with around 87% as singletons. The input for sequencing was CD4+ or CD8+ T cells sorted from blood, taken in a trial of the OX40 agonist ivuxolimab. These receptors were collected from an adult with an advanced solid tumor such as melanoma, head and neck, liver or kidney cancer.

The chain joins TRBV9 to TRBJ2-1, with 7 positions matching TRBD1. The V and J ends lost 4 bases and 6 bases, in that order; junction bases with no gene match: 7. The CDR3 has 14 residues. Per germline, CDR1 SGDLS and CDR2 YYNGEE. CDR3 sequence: CASSQNRGGNEQFF. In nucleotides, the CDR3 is TGTGCCAGCAGCCAAAACAGGGGTGGCAATGAGCAGTTCTTC.

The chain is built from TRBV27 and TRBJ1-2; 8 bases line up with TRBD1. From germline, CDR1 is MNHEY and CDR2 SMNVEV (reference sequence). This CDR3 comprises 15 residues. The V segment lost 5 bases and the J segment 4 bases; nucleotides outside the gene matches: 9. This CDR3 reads CASSPRQGMGYGYTF. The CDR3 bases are TGTGCCAGCAGTCCACGACAGGGGATGGGCTATGGCTACACCTTC.

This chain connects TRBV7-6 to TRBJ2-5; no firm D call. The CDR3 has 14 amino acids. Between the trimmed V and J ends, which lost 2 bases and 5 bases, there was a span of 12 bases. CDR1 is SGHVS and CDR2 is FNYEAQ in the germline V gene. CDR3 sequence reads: CASSLIERGETQYF. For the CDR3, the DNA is TGTGCCAGCAGCTTAATAGAGCGCGGCGAGACCCAGTACTTC.

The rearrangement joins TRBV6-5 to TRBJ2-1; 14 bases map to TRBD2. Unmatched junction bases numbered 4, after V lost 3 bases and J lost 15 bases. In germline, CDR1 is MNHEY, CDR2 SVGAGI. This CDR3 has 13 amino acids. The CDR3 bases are TGTGCCAGCAGTTATGGGACTAGCGGGAGTTGGTTCTTC. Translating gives CASSYGTSGSWFF.

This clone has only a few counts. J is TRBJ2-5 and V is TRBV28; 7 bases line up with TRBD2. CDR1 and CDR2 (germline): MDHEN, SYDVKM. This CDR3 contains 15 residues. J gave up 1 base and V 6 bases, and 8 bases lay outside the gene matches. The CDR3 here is CASRPPAGTQETQYF. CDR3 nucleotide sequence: TGTGCCAGCAGGCCCCCAGCGGGGACCCAAGAGACCCAGTACTTC.

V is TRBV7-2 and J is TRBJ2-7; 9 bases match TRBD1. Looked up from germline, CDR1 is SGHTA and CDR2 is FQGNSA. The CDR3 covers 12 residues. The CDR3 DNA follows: TGTGCAAGGACGGGACAGGGCTACGAGCAGTACTTC. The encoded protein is CARTGQGYEQYF.

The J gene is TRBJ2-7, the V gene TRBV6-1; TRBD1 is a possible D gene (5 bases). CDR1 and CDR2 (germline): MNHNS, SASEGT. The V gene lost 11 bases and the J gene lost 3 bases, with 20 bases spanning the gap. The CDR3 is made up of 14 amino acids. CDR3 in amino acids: CASSLGPIIYEQYF. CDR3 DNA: TGTGCCTCCTCCCTGGGGCCAATCATCTACGAGCAGTACTTC.

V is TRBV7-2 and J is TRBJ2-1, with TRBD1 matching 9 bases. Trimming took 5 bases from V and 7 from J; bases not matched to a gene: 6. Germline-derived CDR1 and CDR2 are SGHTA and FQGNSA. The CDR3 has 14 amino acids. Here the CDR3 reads CASSRRTGANEQFF. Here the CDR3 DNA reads TGTGCCAGCAGCCGACGGACAGGGGCGAATGAGCAGTTCTTC. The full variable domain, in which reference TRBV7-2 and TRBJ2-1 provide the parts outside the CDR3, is GAGVSQSPSNKVTEKGKDVELRCDPISGHTALYWYRQSLGQGLEFLIYFQGNSAPDKSGLPSDRFSAERTGGSVSTLTIQRTQQEDSAVYLCASSRRTGANEQFFGPGTRLTVL.

CDR3 DNA sequence: TGTGCCAGCAGCTTATATACTAACTCTGGGGCCAACGTCCTGACTTTC. It encodes CASSLYTNSGANVLTF. The chain links TRBV7-2 to TRBJ2-6; D gene ambiguous. Trimming left V 2 bases short and J 0 bases short, with 8 bases between. The CDR3 runs 16 residues. CDR1 and CDR2 (germline): SGHTA, FQGNSA. Filled out from reference TRBV7-2 and TRBJ2-6, the complete variable domain reads GAGVSQSPSNKVTEKGKDVELRCDPISGHTALYWYRQSLGQGLEFLIYFQGNSAPDKSGLPSDRFSAERTGGSVSTLTIQRTQQEDSAVYLCASSLYTNSGANVLTFGAGSRLTVL.

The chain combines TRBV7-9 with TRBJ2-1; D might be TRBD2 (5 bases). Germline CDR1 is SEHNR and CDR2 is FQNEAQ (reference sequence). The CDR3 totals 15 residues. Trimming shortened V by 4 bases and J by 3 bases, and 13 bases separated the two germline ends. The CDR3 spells CASSSEASDYNEQFF. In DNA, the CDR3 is TGTGCCAGCAGCTCGGAGGCGAGCGACTACAATGAGCAGTTCTTC.

The CDR3 loop reads CASSTRTGKAFF. The CDR3 nucleotides read TGTGCCAGCAGTACAAGGACAGGGAAAGCTTTCTTT. V is TRBV7-2 and J is TRBJ1-1, with 8 positions matching TRBD1. Per the germline V gene, CDR1 is SGHTA and CDR2 is FQGNSA. V lost 6 bases and J lost 9; bases outside the gene matches: 6. This CDR3 spans 12 amino acids.

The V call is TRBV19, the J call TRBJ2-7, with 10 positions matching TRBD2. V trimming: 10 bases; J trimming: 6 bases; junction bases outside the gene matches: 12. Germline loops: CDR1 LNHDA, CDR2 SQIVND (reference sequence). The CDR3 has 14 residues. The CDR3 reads CATSPTSGSLEQYF. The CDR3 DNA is TGTGCCACCTCCCCGACTAGCGGGTCGCTCGAGCAGTACTTC.

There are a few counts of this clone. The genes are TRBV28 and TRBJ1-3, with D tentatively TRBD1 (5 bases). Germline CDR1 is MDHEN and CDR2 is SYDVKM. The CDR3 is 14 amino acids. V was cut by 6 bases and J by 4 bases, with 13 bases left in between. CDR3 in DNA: TGTGCCAGCAGACCAGAGACAGTGGGAAACACCATATATTTT. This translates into CASRPETVGNTIYF.

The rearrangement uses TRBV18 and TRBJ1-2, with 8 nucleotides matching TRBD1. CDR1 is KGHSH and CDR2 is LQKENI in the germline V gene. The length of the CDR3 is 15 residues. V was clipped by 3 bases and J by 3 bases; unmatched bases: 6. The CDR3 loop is CASSPPDRVDYGYTF. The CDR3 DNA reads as TGTGCCAGCTCACCCCCGGACAGGGTGGACTATGGCTACACCTTC.

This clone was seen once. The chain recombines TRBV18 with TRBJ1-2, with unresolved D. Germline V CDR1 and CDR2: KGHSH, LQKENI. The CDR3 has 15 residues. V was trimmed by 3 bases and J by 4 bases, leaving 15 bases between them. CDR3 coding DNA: TGTGCCAGCTCACCGACGTCTCAAGAGAGCTATGGCTACACCTTC. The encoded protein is CASSPTSQESYGYTF.

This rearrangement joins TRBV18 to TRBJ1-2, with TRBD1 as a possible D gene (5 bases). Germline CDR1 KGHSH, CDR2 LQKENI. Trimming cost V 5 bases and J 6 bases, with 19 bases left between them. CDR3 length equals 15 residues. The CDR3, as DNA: TGTGCCAGCTCAGGGGGACCGAGGCAGTGGGATGGCTACACCTTC. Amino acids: CASSGGPRQWDGYTF.

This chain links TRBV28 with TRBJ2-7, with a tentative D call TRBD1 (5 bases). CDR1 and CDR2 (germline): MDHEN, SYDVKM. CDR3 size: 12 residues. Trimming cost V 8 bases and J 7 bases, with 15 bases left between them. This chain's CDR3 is CASQGALGEQYF. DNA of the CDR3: TGTGCCAGCCAAGGGGCTTTGGGGGAGCAGTACTTC.

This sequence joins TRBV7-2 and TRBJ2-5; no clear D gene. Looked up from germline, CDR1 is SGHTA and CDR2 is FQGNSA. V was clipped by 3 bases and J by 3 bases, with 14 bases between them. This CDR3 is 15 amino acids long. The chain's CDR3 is CASSFSLNGKETQYF. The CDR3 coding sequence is TGTGCCAGCAGCTTTTCCTTGAATGGGAAAGAGACCCAGTACTTC.

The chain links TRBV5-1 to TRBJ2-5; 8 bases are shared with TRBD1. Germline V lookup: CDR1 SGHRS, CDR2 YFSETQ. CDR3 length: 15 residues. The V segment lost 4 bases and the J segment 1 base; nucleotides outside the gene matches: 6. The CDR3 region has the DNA TGCGCCAGCAGCCGGACAGGGCTATTCCAAGAGACCCAGTACTTC. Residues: CASSRTGLFQETQYF.

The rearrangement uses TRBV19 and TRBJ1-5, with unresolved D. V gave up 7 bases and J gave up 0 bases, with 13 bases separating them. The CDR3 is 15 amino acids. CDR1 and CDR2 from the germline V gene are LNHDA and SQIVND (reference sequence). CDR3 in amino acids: CASTATSRSNQPQHF. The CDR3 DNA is TGTGCCAGTACCGCGACCTCCCGTAGCAATCAGCCCCAGCATTTT.

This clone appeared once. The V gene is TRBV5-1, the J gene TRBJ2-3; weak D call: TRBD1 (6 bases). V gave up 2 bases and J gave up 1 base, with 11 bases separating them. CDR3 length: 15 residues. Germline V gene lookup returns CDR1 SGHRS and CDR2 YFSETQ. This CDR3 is CASSLGGVGTDTQYF. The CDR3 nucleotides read TGCGCCAGCAGCTTAGGGGGAGTGGGCACAGATACGCAGTATTTT. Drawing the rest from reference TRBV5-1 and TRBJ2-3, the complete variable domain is KAGVTQTPRYLIKTRGQQVTLSCSPISGHRSVSWYQQTPGQGLQFLFEYFSETQRNKGNFPGRFSGRQFSNSRSEMNVSTLELGDSALYLCASSLGGVGTDTQYFGPGTRLTVL.

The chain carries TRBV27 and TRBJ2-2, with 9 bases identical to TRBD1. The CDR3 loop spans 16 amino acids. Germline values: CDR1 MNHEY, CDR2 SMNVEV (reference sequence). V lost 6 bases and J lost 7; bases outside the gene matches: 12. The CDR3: CASRGRGTGRSGELFF. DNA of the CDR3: TGTGCCAGCAGAGGGCGGGGGACAGGGCGGAGCGGGGAGCTGTTTTTT.

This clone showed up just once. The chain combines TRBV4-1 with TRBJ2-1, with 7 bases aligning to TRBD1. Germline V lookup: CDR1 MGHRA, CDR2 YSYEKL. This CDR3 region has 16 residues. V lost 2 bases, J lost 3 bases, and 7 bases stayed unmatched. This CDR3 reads CASSQTPGQVYNEQFF. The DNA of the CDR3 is TGCGCCAGCAGCCAAACCCCCGGACAGGTCTACAATGAGCAGTTCTTC.

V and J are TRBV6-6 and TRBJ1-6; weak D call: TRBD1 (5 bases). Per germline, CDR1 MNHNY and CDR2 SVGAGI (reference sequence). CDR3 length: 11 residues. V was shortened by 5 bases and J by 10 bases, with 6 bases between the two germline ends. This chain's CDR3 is CASSPGSPLHF. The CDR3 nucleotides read TGTGCCAGCAGTCCAGGGTCACCCCTCCACTTT.

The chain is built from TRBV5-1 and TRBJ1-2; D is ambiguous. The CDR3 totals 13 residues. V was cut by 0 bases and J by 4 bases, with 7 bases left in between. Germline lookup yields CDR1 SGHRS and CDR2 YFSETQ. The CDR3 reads CASSLAKAYGYTF. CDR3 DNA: TGCGCCAGCAGCTTGGCCAAGGCCTATGGCTACACCTTC.

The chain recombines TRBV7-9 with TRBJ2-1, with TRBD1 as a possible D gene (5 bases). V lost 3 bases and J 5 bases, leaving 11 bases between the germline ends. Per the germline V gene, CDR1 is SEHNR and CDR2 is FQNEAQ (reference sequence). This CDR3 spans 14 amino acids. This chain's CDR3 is CASSFLARDNEQFF. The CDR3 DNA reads TGTGCCAGCAGCTTTTTAGCCAGGGACAATGAGCAGTTCTTC.

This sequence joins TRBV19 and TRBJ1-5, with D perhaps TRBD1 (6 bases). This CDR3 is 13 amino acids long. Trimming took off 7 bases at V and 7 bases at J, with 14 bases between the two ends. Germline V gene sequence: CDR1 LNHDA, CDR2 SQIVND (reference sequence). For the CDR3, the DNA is TGTGCCAGTACGGGGAACAGGGCCCAGCCCCAGCATTTT. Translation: CASTGNRAQPQHF.